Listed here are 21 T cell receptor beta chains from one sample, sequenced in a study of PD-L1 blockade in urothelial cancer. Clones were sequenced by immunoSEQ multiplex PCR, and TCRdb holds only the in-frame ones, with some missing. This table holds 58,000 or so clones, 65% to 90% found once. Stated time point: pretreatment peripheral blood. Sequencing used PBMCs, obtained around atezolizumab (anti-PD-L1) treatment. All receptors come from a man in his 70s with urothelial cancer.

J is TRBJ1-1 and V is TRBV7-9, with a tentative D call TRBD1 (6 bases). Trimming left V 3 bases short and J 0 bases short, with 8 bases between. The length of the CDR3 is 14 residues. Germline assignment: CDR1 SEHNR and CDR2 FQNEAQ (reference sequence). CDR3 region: CASSLAGVNTEAFF. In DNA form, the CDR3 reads TGTGCCAGCAGCTTGGCAGGGGTGAACACTGAAGCTTTCTTT. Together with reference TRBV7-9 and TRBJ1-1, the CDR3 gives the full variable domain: DTGVSQNPRHKITKRGQNVTFRCDPISEHNRLYWYRQTLGQGPEFLTYFQNEAQLEKSRLLSDRFSAERPKGSFSTLEIQRTEQGDSAMYLCASSLAGVNTEAFFGQGTRLTVV.

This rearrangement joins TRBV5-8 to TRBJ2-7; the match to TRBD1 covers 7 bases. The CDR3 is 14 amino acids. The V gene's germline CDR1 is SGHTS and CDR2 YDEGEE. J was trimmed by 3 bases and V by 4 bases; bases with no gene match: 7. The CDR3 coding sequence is TGTGCCAGCAGCCGAGGACAGGCCGGCTACGAGCAGTACTTC. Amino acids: CASSRGQAGYEQYF.

CDR3 sequence (DNA): TGTGCCAGCTCGACCGGACTAGCGGGAGTAGAGACCCAGTACTTC. Translated: CASSTGLAGVETQYF. The J gene is TRBJ2-5, the V gene TRBV18, with 13 nucleotides matching TRBD2. The length of the CDR3 is 15 residues. V dropped 6 bases and J dropped 4; count of bases not matched to a gene: 5. Germline values: CDR1 KGHSH, CDR2 LQKENI.

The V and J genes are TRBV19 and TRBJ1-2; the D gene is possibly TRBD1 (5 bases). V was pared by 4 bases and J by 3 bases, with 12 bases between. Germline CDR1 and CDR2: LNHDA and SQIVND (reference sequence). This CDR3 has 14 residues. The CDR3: CASSTAGGDYGYTF. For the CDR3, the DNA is TGTGCCAGTAGTACGGCCGGGGGTGACTATGGCTACACCTTC.

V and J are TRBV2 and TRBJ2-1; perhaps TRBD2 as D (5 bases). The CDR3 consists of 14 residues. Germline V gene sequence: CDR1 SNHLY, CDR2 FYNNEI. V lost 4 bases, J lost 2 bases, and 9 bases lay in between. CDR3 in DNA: TGTGCCAGCAGTGCCAACGGGGCCTACAATGAGCAGTTCTTC. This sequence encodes CASSANGAYNEQFF.

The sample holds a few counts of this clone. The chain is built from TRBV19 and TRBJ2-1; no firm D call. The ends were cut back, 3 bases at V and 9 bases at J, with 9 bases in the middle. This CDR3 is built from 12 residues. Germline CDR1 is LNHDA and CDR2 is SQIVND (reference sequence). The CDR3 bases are TGTGCCAGTAGTATGAGTTATGGTGAGCAGTTCTTC. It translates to CASSMSYGEQFF. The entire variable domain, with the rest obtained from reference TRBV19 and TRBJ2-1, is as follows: DGGITQSPKYLFRKEGQNVTLSCEQNLNHDAMYWYRQDPGQGLRLIYYSQIVNDFQKGDIAEGYSVSREKKESFPLTVTSAQKNPTAFYLCASSMSYGEQFFGPGTRLTVL.

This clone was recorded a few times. CDR3 DNA: TGTGCCTGGAGCCGAATGGGAGCTAGCACAGATACGCAGTATTTT. It translates to CAWSRMGASTDTQYF. V is TRBV30 and J is TRBJ2-3; a possible D gene is TRBD2 (5 bases). Germline values: CDR1 GTSNPN, CDR2 SVGIG (reference sequence). The CDR3 length is 15 residues. V was pared by 3 bases and J by 0 bases, with 13 bases between.

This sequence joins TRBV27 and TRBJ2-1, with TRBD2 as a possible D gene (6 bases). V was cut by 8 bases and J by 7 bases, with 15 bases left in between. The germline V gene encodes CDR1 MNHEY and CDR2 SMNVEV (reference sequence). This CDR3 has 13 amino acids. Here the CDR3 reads CASRRTAGNEQFF. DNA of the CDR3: TGTGCCAGCCGTCGGACGGCGGGGAATGAGCAGTTCTTC.

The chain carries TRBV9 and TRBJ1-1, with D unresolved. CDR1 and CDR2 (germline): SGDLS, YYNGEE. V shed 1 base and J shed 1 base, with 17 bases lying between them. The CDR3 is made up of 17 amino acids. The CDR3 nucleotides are TGTGCCAGCAGCGTAAGCGGTGACGCGGCCGCGAACACTGAAGCTTTCTTT. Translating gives CASSVSGDAAANTEAFF.

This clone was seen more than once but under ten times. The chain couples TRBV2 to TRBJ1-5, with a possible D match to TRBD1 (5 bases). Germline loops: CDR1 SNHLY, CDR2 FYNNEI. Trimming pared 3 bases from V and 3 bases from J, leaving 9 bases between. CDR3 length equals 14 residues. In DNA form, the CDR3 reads TGTGCCAGCAGTGAGGGCAGGGACAATCAGCCCCAGCATTTT. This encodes CASSEGRDNQPQHF.

Here the CDR3 DNA reads TGCGCCAGCAGCTTGGGGGTGGGAGATCGAGAGCAGTTCTTC. Protein: CASSLGVGDREQFF. This chain links TRBV5-1 with TRBJ2-1; a possible D gene is TRBD2 (5 bases). Germline V gene sequence: CDR1 SGHRS, CDR2 YFSETQ. This CDR3 contains 14 residues. The germline V and J ends were trimmed by 0 bases and 10 bases, with 14 bases remaining between them.

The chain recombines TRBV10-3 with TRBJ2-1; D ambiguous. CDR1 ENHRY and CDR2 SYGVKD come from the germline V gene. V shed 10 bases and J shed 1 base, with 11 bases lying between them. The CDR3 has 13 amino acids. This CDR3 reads CATRDVSYNEQFF. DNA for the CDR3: TGTGCCACGAGAGATGTTTCCTACAATGAGCAGTTCTTC.

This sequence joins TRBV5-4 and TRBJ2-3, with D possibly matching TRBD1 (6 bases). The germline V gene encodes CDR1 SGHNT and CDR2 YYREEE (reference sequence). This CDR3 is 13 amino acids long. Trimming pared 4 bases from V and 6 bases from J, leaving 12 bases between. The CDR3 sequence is CASSTRQDDTQYF. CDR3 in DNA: TGTGCCAGCAGCACTAGACAGGACGATACGCAGTATTTT.

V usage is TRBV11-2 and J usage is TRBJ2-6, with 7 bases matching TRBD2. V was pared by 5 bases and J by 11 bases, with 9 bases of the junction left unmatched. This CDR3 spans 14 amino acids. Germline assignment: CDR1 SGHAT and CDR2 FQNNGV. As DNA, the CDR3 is TGTGCCAGCAGCCGCAGCGGGGAGGCTGACGTCCTGACTTTC. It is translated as CASSRSGEADVLTF.

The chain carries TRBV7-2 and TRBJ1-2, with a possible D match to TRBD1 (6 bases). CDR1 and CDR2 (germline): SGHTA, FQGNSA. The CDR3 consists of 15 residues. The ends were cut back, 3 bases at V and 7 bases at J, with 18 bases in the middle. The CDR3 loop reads CASSLQGHSASGYTF. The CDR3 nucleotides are TGTGCCAGCAGCTTGCAGGGACATTCAGCGAGTGGCTACACCTTC.

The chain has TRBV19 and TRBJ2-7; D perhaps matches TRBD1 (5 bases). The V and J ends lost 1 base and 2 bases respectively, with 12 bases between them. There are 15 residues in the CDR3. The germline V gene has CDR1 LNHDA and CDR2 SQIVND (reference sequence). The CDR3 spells CASSIGWTDTYEQYF. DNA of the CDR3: TGTGCCAGTAGTATAGGCTGGACGGACACCTACGAGCAGTACTTC.

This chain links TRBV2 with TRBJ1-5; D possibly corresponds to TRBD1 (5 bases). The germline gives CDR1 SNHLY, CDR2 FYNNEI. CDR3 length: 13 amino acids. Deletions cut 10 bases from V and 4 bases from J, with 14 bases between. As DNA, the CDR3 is TGTGCCACAGCCATCGGGGGGAATCAGCCCCAGCATTTT. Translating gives CATAIGGNQPQHF.

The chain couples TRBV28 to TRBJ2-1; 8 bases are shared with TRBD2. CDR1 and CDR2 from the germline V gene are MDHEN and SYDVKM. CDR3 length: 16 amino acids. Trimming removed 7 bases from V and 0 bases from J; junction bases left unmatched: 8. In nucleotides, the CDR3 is TGTGCCAGCATCCGAGCGGGAGCGATCTCCTACAATGAGCAGTTCTTC. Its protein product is CASIRAGAISYNEQFF.

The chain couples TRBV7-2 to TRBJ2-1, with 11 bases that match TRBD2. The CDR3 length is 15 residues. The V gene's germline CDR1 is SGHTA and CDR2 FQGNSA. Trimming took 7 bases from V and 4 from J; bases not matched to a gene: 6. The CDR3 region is CASTTGLAGYNEQFF. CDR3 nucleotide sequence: TGTGCCAGCACCACAGGACTAGCGGGTTACAATGAGCAGTTCTTC.

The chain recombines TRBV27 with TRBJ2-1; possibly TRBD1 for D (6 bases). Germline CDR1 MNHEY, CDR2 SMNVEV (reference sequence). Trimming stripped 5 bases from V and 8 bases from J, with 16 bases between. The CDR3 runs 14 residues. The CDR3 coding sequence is TGTGCCAGCAGTCCCCTCCGGACAGCCGATGAGCAGTTCTTC. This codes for CASSPLRTADEQFF.

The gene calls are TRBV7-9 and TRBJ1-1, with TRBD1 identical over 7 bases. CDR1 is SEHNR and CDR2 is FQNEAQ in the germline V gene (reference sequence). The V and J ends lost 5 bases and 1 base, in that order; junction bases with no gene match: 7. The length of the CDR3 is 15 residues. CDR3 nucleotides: TGTGCCAGCAGCCTCCTTCGACAGGGGAACACTGAAGCTTTCTTT. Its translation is CASSLLRQGNTEAFF.